This TCR beta chain was obtained from a study of T-cell memory formation after mild COVID-19. V was clipped by 2 bases and J by 8 bases; unmatched bases: 5. Germline loops: CDR1 MNHNS, CDR2 SASEGT. The CDR3 is 13 amino acids. This clonotype was observed a few times. TCRdb passed the 5' RACE reads through MiXCR, listing each CDR3 protein once. Found here are some 600,000 distinct CDR3 sequences, approximately 15% of them singletons; the top ten hold about 8.6%. What was sequenced was PBMCs or a T cell subset sorted from them (not recorded which). The source is an adult woman who had mild COVID-19 (a few samples of this study predate the infection). Cell type and time point are not known. The rearrangement uses TRBV6-1 and TRBJ1-2; 7 nucleotides agree with TRBD1. The chain's CDR3 is CASSEYGTDGYTF. The CDR3 DNA reads as TGTGCCAGCAGTGAATACGGGACAGACGGCTACACCTTC.